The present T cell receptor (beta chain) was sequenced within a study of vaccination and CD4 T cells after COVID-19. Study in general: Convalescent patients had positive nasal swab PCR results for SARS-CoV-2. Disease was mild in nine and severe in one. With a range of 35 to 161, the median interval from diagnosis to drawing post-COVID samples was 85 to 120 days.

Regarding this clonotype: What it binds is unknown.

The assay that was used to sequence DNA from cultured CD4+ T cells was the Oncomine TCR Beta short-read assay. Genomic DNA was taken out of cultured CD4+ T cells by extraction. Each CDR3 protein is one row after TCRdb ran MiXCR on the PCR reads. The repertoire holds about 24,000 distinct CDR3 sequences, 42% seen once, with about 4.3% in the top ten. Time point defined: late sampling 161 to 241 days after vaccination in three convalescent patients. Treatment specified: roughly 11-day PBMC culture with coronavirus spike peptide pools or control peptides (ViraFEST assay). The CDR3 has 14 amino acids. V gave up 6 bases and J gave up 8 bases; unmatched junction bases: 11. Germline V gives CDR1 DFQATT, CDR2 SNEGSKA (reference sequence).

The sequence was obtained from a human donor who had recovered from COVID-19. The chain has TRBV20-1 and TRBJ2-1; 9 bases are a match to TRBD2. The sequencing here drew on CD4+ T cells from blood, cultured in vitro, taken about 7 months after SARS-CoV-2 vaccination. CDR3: CSAPLLSGSYEQFF. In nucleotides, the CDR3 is TGCAGTGCCCCCTTGCTTAGCGGGAGCTATGAGCAGTTCTTC.